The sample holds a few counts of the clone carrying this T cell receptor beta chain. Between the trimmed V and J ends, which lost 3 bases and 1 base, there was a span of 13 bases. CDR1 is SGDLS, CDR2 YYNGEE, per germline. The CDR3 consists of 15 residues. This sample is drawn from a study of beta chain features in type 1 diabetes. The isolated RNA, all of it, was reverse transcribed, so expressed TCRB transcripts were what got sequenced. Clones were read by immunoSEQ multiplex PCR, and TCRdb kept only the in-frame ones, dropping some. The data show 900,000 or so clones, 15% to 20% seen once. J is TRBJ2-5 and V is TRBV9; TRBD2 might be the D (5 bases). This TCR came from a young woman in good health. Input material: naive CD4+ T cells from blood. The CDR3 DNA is TGTGCCAGCAGCGCCCACCCCGAGGGCCAAGAGACCCAGTACTTC. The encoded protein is CASSAHPEGQETQYF.